A single sample gave rise to the 30 T cell receptor beta chains below, sequenced in a study of glioma-infiltrating T cells after dendritic cell vaccination. The protocol was immunoSEQ multiplex PCR, while the TCRdb copy is restricted to in-frame clones and leaves out a portion. The data hold 93,000 or so clones, with 80% to 90% observed a single time. The source material was blood, sampled before dendritic cell vaccination. The receptors were gathered from a human donor with glioblastoma.

The rearrangement uses TRBV7-9 and TRBJ2-7; 9 nucleotides agree with TRBD1. Losses at the gene ends were 5 bases for V and 3 bases for J; bases not matched to a gene: 5. The CDR3 is 14 amino acids. Germline CDR1 and CDR2: SEHNR and FQNEAQ (reference sequence). Written as DNA, the CDR3 is TGTGCCAGCAGCCCGGGGGACAGGGTCTACGAGCAGTACTTC. It yields the protein CASSPGDRVYEQYF.

The V and J genes are TRBV7-9 and TRBJ2-3; the D gene is possibly TRBD2 (6 bases). Germline CDR1 reads SEHNR; CDR2 reads FQNEAQ (reference sequence). The V end was cut by 0 bases, the J end by 2 bases, with 9 bases between. This CDR3 is 15 amino acids long. The CDR3, as DNA: TGTGCCAGCAGCTTAGCGAGCGGGTCCACAGATACGCAGTATTTT. The encoded protein is CASSLASGSTDTQYF.

The chain uses TRBV4-3 and TRBJ2-7, with TRBD1 matching over 7 bases. The germline CDR1 and CDR2 sequences are LGHNA and YSLEER. The CDR3 sequence is 15 residues long. Trimming cost V 0 bases and J 0 bases; bases outside gene matches: 2. Here the CDR3 reads CASSQDEGASYEQYF. CDR3 bases: TGCGCCAGCAGCCAAGACGAGGGGGCCTCCTACGAGCAGTACTTC.

The chain employs TRBV25-1 and TRBJ2-1; TRBD2 matches 8 bases. The CDR3 has 15 amino acids. CDR1 is MGHDK, CDR2 SYGVNS, per germline. The V segment lost 3 bases and the J segment 5 bases; nucleotides outside the gene matches: 6. CDR3: CASSDGLASNNEQFF. In DNA, the CDR3 is TGTGCCAGCAGTGATGGACTAGCAAGTAACAATGAGCAGTTCTTC.

V gene TRBV12-5 combines with J gene TRBJ1-5; D ambiguous. The CDR3 is made up of 13 amino acids. From germline, CDR1 is LGHNT and CDR2 FRNRAP. V was trimmed by 6 bases and J by 4 bases, leaving 10 bases between them. In DNA, the CDR3 is TGTGCTAGTGGCCTAGCGGAAAATCAGCCCCAGCATTTT. It codes for CASGLAENQPQHF. The whole variable domain, remainder taken from reference TRBV12-5 and TRBJ1-5, is DARVTQTPRHKVTEMGQEVTMRCQPILGHNTVFWYRQTMMQGLELLAYFRNRAPLDDSGMPKDRFSAEMPDATLATLKIQPSEPRDSAVYFCASGLAENQPQHFGDGTRLSIL.

The gene calls are TRBV5-4 and TRBJ2-5, with 10 nucleotides matching TRBD2. The CDR3 consists of 15 residues. Germline trimming cut 2 bases from V and 5 bases from J; bases unmatched to any gene: 6. The germline gives CDR1 SGHNT, CDR2 YYREEE (reference sequence). CDR3 region: CASSFPAGGRETQYF. CDR3 coding DNA: TGTGCCAGCAGCTTTCCAGCGGGGGGGCGGGAGACCCAGTACTTC.

This clone was found once. The genes are TRBV25-1 and TRBJ2-3; 11 nucleotides line up with TRBD2. The ends lost 2 bases at V and 2 bases at J; junction bases unmatched: 3. CDR1 and CDR2 from the germline V gene are MGHDK and SYGVNS. The CDR3 spans 16 residues. Written as DNA, the CDR3 is TGTGCCAGCAGTGAAGAACTAGCGGGGGCCACAGATACGCAGTATTTT. Protein product: CASSEELAGATDTQYF.

The chain combines TRBV7-9 with TRBJ2-5, with a weak D call TRBD1 (5 bases). The CDR3 totals 11 residues. Germline CDR1 and CDR2: SEHNR and FQNEAQ (reference sequence). V was cut by 4 bases and J by 7 bases, with 7 bases left in between. Here the CDR3 DNA reads TGTGCCAGCAGCTCCCAGGGGACCCAGTACTTC. Translating gives CASSSQGTQYF.

The chain has TRBV18 and TRBJ1-1; TRBD1 might be the D (6 bases). Germline-derived CDR1 and CDR2 are KGHSH and LQKENI. V was trimmed by 1 base and J by 0 bases, leaving 15 bases between them. The CDR3 loop spans 17 amino acids. CDR3 sequence reads: CASSPLSITGMNTEAFF. CDR3 sequence (DNA): TGTGCCAGCTCACCACTCTCCATTACAGGGATGAACACTGAAGCTTTCTTT.

V gene TRBV4-1 combines with J gene TRBJ2-1; 11 bases are a match to TRBD2. This CDR3 is built from 20 residues. Trimming at V came to 2 bases and at J to 0 bases, leaving 12 bases not matched to a gene. Germline V gene sequence: CDR1 MGHRA, CDR2 YSYEKL. CDR3 nucleotide sequence: TGCGCCAGCAGCCAACCCGGACTAGCGGGTTCCCCGAGCTCCTACAATGAGCAGTTCTTC. This sequence encodes CASSQPGLAGSPSSYNEQFF.

The chain carries TRBV7-9 and TRBJ2-1; D gene ambiguous. V was pared by 5 bases and J by 4 bases, with 6 bases between. The CDR3 runs 12 residues. Germline lookup yields CDR1 SEHNR and CDR2 FQNEAQ (reference sequence). The CDR3: CASSPEYNEQFF. In DNA form, the CDR3 reads TGTGCCAGCAGCCCGGAGTACAATGAGCAGTTCTTC. Full variable domain (remainder filled in from reference TRBV7-9 and TRBJ2-1): DTGVSQNPRHKITKRGQNVTFRCDPISEHNRLYWYRQTLGQGPEFLTYFQNEAQLEKSRLLSDRFSAERPKGSFSTLEIQRTEQGDSAMYLCASSPEYNEQFFGPGTRLTVL.

The chain is built from TRBV5-8 and TRBJ1-5; a possible D gene is TRBD1 (6 bases). Germline V CDR1 and CDR2: SGHTS, YDEGEE. V lost 5 bases, J lost 2 bases, and 29 bases lay in between. The CDR3 consists of 20 residues. The CDR3, as DNA: TGTGCCAGCAGTACTACCGCCGACAGGCGAGGGTTTGTTGGCAATCAGCCCCAGCATTTT. This encodes CASSTTADRRGFVGNQPQHF.

This chain connects TRBV30 to TRBJ1-6, with unresolved D. Trimming shortened V by 3 bases and J by 7 bases, and 10 bases separated the two germline ends. Germline CDR1 is GTSNPN and CDR2 is SVGIG (reference sequence). The CDR3 extends over 13 amino acids. The CDR3 DNA follows: TGTGCCTGGAGGGCAAACAGAAATTCACCCCTCCACTTT. Translating it yields CAWRANRNSPLHF.

This clone occurred once. This sequence joins TRBV2 and TRBJ2-7; D unresolved. CDR1 and CDR2 (germline): SNHLY, FYNNEI. The CDR3 loop spans 14 amino acids. Trimming pared 4 bases from V and 3 bases from J, leaving 13 bases between. CDR3 coding DNA: TGTGCCAGCAGTGGTCTCCTGACATACTACGAGCAGTACTTC. This encodes CASSGLLTYYEQYF.

The rearrangement joins TRBV14 to TRBJ1-1, with a possible D match to TRBD1 (5 bases). CDR3 length: 17 amino acids. Trimming removed 6 bases from V and 5 bases from J, with 25 bases in between. The V gene's germline CDR1 is SGHDN and CDR2 FVKESK. CDR3 in amino acids: CASSLVYTRRGGTEAFF. The CDR3 DNA reads TGTGCCAGCAGTCTAGTTTATACGCGGAGGGGTGGGACTGAAGCTTTCTTT.

This clone was observed a few times. The chain combines TRBV10-1 with TRBJ2-2, with 7 bases lining up with TRBD2. The CDR3 contains 14 residues. V lost 6 bases, J lost 6 bases, and 7 bases stayed unmatched. Germline V gene sequence: CDR1 WNHNN, CDR2 SYGVQD (reference sequence). The CDR3 DNA reads TGCGCCAGCAGAGGAGGGACTAACGCCGGGGAGCTGTTTTTT. Protein product: CASRGGTNAGELFF.

On this clone: Other DNA sequences in the sample encode the same CDR3. The chain links TRBV7-9 to TRBJ1-6, with D hard to call. The CDR3 length is 14 residues. The ends were cut back, 1 base at V and 6 bases at J, with 7 bases in the middle. In germline, CDR1 is SEHNR, CDR2 FQNEAQ (reference sequence). CDR3: CASSLVGSNSPLHF. DNA for the CDR3: TGTGCCAGCAGCTTAGTTGGGAGTAATTCACCCCTCCACTTT.

This chain connects TRBV7-6 to TRBJ2-1; 7 positions agree with TRBD1. The trim removed 5 bases at V and 3 bases at J, leaving 13 bases unmatched. This CDR3 has 17 residues. Germline V gives CDR1 SGHVS, CDR2 FNYEAQ. The CDR3 nucleotides read TGTGCCAGCAGCCTAAGCCGCCGGACAGGACTCTACAATGAGCAGTTCTTC. It yields the protein CASSLSRRTGLYNEQFF.

This chain uses TRBV6-1 with TRBJ2-7; 8 nucleotides agree with TRBD1. The CDR3 has 13 amino acids. V lost 1 base, J lost 5 bases, and 1 base stayed unmatched. Germline V lookup: CDR1 MNHNS, CDR2 SASEGT. CDR3: CASSEGTGNEQYF. CDR3 bases: TGTGCCAGCAGTGAAGGGACAGGGAACGAGCAGTACTTC.

CDR3 sequence: CASRQPGSNQPQHF. In DNA, the CDR3 is TGTGCCAGCAGACAACCAGGGTCCAATCAGCCCCAGCATTTT. The rearrangement uses TRBV27 and TRBJ1-5, with a possible D match to TRBD1 (5 bases). This CDR3 spans 14 amino acids. V lost 6 bases and J lost 3, with 12 bases in between. Per the germline V gene, CDR1 is MNHEY and CDR2 is SMNVEV (reference sequence).

This chain joins TRBV2 and TRBJ2-7, with D possibly matching TRBD1 (6 bases). V dropped 1 base and J dropped 5 bases, with 12 bases sitting between them. The CDR3 has 14 residues. Germline V gives CDR1 SNHLY, CDR2 FYNNEI. CDR3 loop: CASSEGVEGDEQYF. As DNA, the CDR3 is TGTGCCAGCAGTGAAGGAGTAGAGGGGGACGAGCAGTACTTC.

The V call is TRBV2, the J call TRBJ1-1; tentatively, D is TRBD1 (6 bases). Germline CDR1 is SNHLY and CDR2 is FYNNEI. The germline V and J ends were trimmed by 6 bases and 0 bases, with 11 bases remaining between them. This CDR3 contains 14 residues. The CDR3 nucleotides read TGTGCCAGCAGACAGGACAGCATGAACACTGAAGCTTTCTTT. It encodes CASRQDSMNTEAFF.

This rearrangement joins TRBV19 to TRBJ1-5, with D possibly matching TRBD1 (6 bases). Trimming left V 2 bases short and J 7 bases short, with 12 bases between. This CDR3 is built from 14 residues. CDR1 LNHDA and CDR2 SQIVND come from the germline V gene (reference sequence). CDR3 sequence: CASSISGGVQPQHF. DNA for the CDR3: TGTGCCAGTAGTATATCTGGGGGCGTGCAGCCCCAGCATTTT.

The rearrangement links TRBV29-1 to TRBJ2-1; 7 nucleotides align to TRBD2. Germline V gene sequence: CDR1 SQVTM, CDR2 ANQGSEA. After removal of 7 bases from V and 0 bases from J, the junction contained 12 bases not matched to a gene. The CDR3 contains 16 residues. The chain's CDR3 is CSASEKSGGSYNEQFF. Here the CDR3 DNA reads TGCAGCGCGAGCGAGAAGTCGGGGGGCTCCTACAATGAGCAGTTCTTC.

Comments on this clone: Other DNA sequences in the sample encode the same CDR3. The CDR3 here is CAWRQGVDYEQYF. The CDR3 DNA sequence: TGTGCCTGGAGACAAGGGGTGGACTACGAGCAGTACTTC. The chain links TRBV30 to TRBJ2-7, with TRBD1 as a possible D gene (5 bases). Looked up from germline, CDR1 is GTSNPN and CDR2 is SVGIG (reference sequence). The CDR3 runs 13 residues. V was pared by 3 bases and J by 3 bases, with 12 bases between. Based on the CDR3 plus reference TRBV30 and TRBJ2-7, the full variable domain is SQTIHQWPATLVQPVGSPLSLECTVEGTSNPNLYWYRQAAGRGLQLLFYSVGIGQISSEVPQNLSASRPQDRQFILSSKKLLLSDSGFYLCAWRQGVDYEQYFGPGTRLTVT.

The chain combines TRBV9 with TRBJ2-7; 8 bases are a match to TRBD1. The trim removed 3 bases at V and 6 bases at J, leaving 14 bases unmatched. This CDR3 is built from 16 residues. Germline values: CDR1 SGDLS, CDR2 YYNGEE. The chain's CDR3 is CASSATVGTGRSEQYF. In nucleotides, the CDR3 is TGTGCCAGCAGCGCCACGGTCGGGACAGGCCGTTCCGAGCAGTACTTC.

Notes on this clone: At the DNA level, this CDR3 is encoded by other sequences in the same sample as well. The V gene is TRBV19, the J gene TRBJ1-3; 7 bases match TRBD1. This CDR3 has 13 amino acids. V trimming: 5 bases; J trimming: 2 bases; junction bases outside the gene matches: 0. Germline loops: CDR1 LNHDA, CDR2 SQIVND (reference sequence). CDR3 residues: CASSGQAGNTIYF. The CDR3 DNA sequence: TGTGCCAGTAGTGGACAGGCTGGAAACACCATATATTTT.

V and J are TRBV6-5 and TRBJ2-7; the D gene is possibly TRBD1 (6 bases). CDR3 length: 13 residues. Per the germline V gene, CDR1 is MNHEY and CDR2 is SVGAGI. Trimming pared 0 bases from V and 9 bases from J, leaving 12 bases between. CDR3 in amino acids: CASSYSDRQGQYF. CDR3 bases: TGTGCCAGCAGTTACTCGGACAGACAAGGGCAGTACTTC.

The chain employs TRBV27 and TRBJ2-3, with D maybe TRBD2 (6 bases). This CDR3 region has 15 residues. Trimming took off 6 bases at V and 2 bases at J, with 15 bases between the two ends. The V gene's germline CDR1 is MNHEY and CDR2 SMNVEV (reference sequence). The CDR3 loop reads CASRKEGGYTDTQYF. DNA of the CDR3: TGTGCCAGCAGAAAGGAGGGCGGTTACACAGATACGCAGTATTTT.

V usage is TRBV7-9 and J usage is TRBJ1-5; TRBD1 matches 7 bases. The J segment lost 3 bases and the V segment lost 5 bases, leaving 4 bases of the junction unmatched. Per the germline V gene, CDR1 is SEHNR and CDR2 is FQNEAQ (reference sequence). This CDR3 contains 14 residues. The CDR3 loop reads CASSPGQANQPQHF. The CDR3 DNA follows: TGTGCCAGCAGCCCCGGACAGGCCAATCAGCCCCAGCATTTT.